Below are 13 T cell receptor beta chains sequenced from a single sample in a study of Graves' ophthalmopathy and Graves' hyperthyroidism. The authors amplified TCR beta CDR3 regions from RNA transcripts. Second-round multiplex PCR came after a first-round RT-PCR that employed HTBI primers. TCRdb redid the calling of the multiplex PCR reads with MiXCR, one entry per CDR3 protein. Of almost 750,000 distinct CDR3 sequences in the sample, roughly 40% are singletons; the top ten hold 44%. The sequenced sample was peripheral blood. These receptors all come from an adult man with Graves' ophthalmopathy.

The chain carries TRBV25-1 and TRBJ1-1; TRBD1 might be the D (5 bases). V lost 6 bases to trimming and J lost 0 bases, with 14 bases between them. Germline lookup yields CDR1 MGHDK and CDR2 SYGVNS. The CDR3 is 15 residues long. CDR3 sequence: CASRFGGSMNTEAFF. The CDR3 nucleotides read TGTGCCAGCAGGTTCGGGGGGTCGATGAACACTGAAGCTTTCTTT.

This clonotype was detected many times. This sequence joins TRBV9 and TRBJ1-1; D call uncertain. V lost 7 bases and J lost 1, with 11 bases in between. Germline V CDR1 and CDR2: SGDLS, YYNGEE. This CDR3 is built from 13 residues. The DNA of the CDR3 is TGTGCCAGCGGGTATACGTGGAACACTGAAGCTTTCTTT. This encodes CASGYTWNTEAFF. Combining the CDR3 with reference TRBV9 and TRBJ1-1 gives the whole variable domain DSGVTQTPKHLITATGQRVTLRCSPRSGDLSVYWYQQSLDQGLQFLIQYYNGEERAKGNILERFSAQQFPDLHSELNLSSLELGDSALYFCASGYTWNTEAFFGQGTRLTVV.

Ten or more counts support this clonotype. The V and J genes are TRBV25-1 and TRBJ1-6; no clear D gene. V shed 5 bases and J shed 0 bases, with 17 bases lying between them. Per germline, CDR1 MGHDK and CDR2 SYGVNS. The CDR3 runs to 18 residues. In DNA form, the CDR3 reads TGTGCCAGCAGTCATACTCGGACGGGCAGCTCCTATAATTCACCCCTCCACTTT. Translating gives CASSHTRTGSSYNSPLHF.

This clonotype occurred a few times. The V and J genes are TRBV20-1 and TRBJ2-7; tentatively, D is TRBD1 (6 bases). Trimming shortened V by 5 bases and J by 2 bases, and 16 bases separated the two germline ends. Germline V CDR1 and CDR2: DFQATT, SNEGSKA (reference sequence). The CDR3 spans 14 residues. CDR3 amino acids: CSAASGTTTYEQYF. The CDR3 DNA reads as TGCAGTGCTGCGTCCGGGACAACTACCTACGAGCAGTACTTC.

In its sample, this clonotype was seen once. It is unclear where the CDR3 begins or ends on the DNA, so no DNA is shown, and the CDR3 is as TCRdb lists it. The rearrangement joins TRBV29-1 to TRBJ1-2; TRBD1, the table's D call, was not compared with the DNA. Germline values: CDR1 SQVTM, CDR2 ANQGSEA. The length of the CDR3 is 12 amino acids, counting both ends. The CDR3 sequence: CSVGFGTGKETF.

Remarks on this clonotype: Germline is not matched at one junction end, which may reflect a read error. The rearrangement joins TRBV19 to TRBJ1-1; D remains unclear. CDR3 length equals 14 residues. Germline V gene sequence: CDR1 LNHDA, CDR2 SQIVND (reference sequence). The CDR3 DNA is TGTGCCAGTAGTATAGGGCAGTTGAACACTGAAGCTTCCTTT. Encoded protein: CASSIGQLNTEASF.

The V call is TRBV20-1, the J call TRBJ1-4; a weak D match, TRBD1 (6 bases). The CDR3 has 12 amino acids. The V end lost 6 bases, the J end lost 8 bases, and 13 bases lay between the germline ends. Germline V gives CDR1 DFQATT, CDR2 SNEGSKA (reference sequence). CDR3 DNA sequence: TGCAGTGCCGGAGGGGGAGAGGAAAAACTGTTTTTT. It encodes CSAGGGEEKLFF.

There are many counts of this clonotype. The chain couples TRBV29-1 to TRBJ1-6; D gene ambiguous. In germline, CDR1 is SQVTM, CDR2 ANQGSEA. V was shortened by 4 bases and J by 8 bases, with 12 bases between the two germline ends. The length of the CDR3 is 13 residues. The CDR3 spells CSVATNVDSPLHF. In nucleotides, the CDR3 is TGCAGCGTTGCCACGAACGTGGATTCACCCCTCCACTTT.

The chain joins TRBV10-3 to TRBJ1-2, with D possibly being TRBD1 (5 bases). V lost 6 bases and J lost 0, with 14 bases in between. Germline loops: CDR1 ENHRY, CDR2 SYGVKD. The CDR3 length is 15 residues. CDR3 coding DNA: TGTGCCATCAGCTACGGGACTCATGCTAACTATGGCTACACCTTC. Its protein product is CAISYGTHANYGYTF.

The chain's CDR3 is CASSRAITGINYGYTF. Here the CDR3 DNA reads TGTGCCAGCAGCAGGGCTATTACGGGGATAAACTATGGCTACACCTTC. The rearrangement uses TRBV25-1 and TRBJ1-2; D perhaps matches TRBD1 (5 bases). V lost 6 bases, J lost 2 bases, and 19 bases lay in between. The germline CDR1 and CDR2 sequences are MGHDK and SYGVNS. The CDR3 contains 16 residues.

This chain uses TRBV2 with TRBJ1-6, with 8 bases that match TRBD1. V trimming: 8 bases; J trimming: 7 bases; junction bases outside the gene matches: 1. The CDR3 has 12 amino acids. The germline gives CDR1 SNHLY, CDR2 FYNNEI. The DNA for the CDR3 is TGTGCCAGCCACAGGGGGAATTCACCCCTCCACTTT. It yields the protein CASHRGNSPLHF.

The chain is built from TRBV27 and TRBJ1-4, with TRBD1 as a possible D gene (6 bases). Trimming cost V 6 bases and J 6 bases, with 11 bases left between them. Germline CDR1 MNHEY, CDR2 SMNVEV (reference sequence). This CDR3 contains 13 residues. Written as DNA, the CDR3 is TGTGCCAGCAGATTGGGGGCGGATGAAAAACTGTTTTTT. Protein: CASRLGADEKLFF.

This clonotype turned up a few times. One end of the junction does not line up with germline, which may come from a read error. This chain joins TRBV10-3 and TRBJ1-2, with D perhaps TRBD1 (6 bases). The CDR3 sequence is 14 residues long. Germline V CDR1 and CDR2: ENHRY, SYGVKD. CDR3 sequence reads: CASSEVRGAPGYTF. As DNA, the CDR3 is TGTGCCAGCAGTGAGGTGCGGGGGGCACCCGGCTACACCTTC.